A single TCR beta chain is shown here with its context. Its antigen is still unknown. This entry belongs to a study of beta chain features in type 1 diabetes. General study findings and limits: No resolution was reached here on whether HLA type influences TCRB rearrangement. For Type 1 diabetes patients, all four CD4+ subsets carried TCRB CDR3s that were moderately but significantly shorter.

Of the isolated RNA, all was reverse transcribed, and so the sequenced material was expressed TCRB transcripts. Repertoires were generated with immunoSEQ multiplex PCR, while TCRdb's copy carries only in-frame clones and drops some. Altogether more than 60,000 clones are present, roughly 60% being singletons, with the ten largest covering 2% to 2.5%. Looked up from germline, CDR1 is SGHRS and CDR2 is YFSETQ. V lost 4 bases to trimming and J lost 6 bases; unmatched junction nucleotides: 11. The CDR3 has 15 amino acids. V usage is TRBV5-1 and J usage is TRBJ1-1, with 8 bases identical to TRBD1. Sequenced sample: Tregs from blood. This receptor was obtained from a woman aged 18-35 years in good health. The CDR3 region is CASSLTDRVGAEAFF. The CDR3 nucleotides are TGCGCCAGCAGCCTCACGGACAGGGTAGGAGCTGAAGCTTTCTTT.